Each of the 5 T cell receptor beta chains below was sequenced from the same sample in a study of regulatory T cells in long-lasting Graves disease (dated by TCRdb to the early 2020s). The sample's time point label is to be understood as: newly diagnosed GD, antithyroid drugs for less than 3 months. For both TCR sequencing and RNA sequencing, RNA was extracted from PBMCs using TRIzol. Library preparation used multiplex PCR. These reads were obtained on an Illumina HiSeq 4000. TCR beta libraries were built with iRepertoire HTBI primers and Arm-PCR amplification of CDR3 regions. TCRdb reworked the public reads: Q25 trimming with fastp, MiXCR clone assembly, productive beta chains retained. Duplicate CDR3 protein sequences are folded into a single record with the most common DNA and genes. The sample data list about 540,000 distinct CDR3 sequences, and 13% of these were observed just once. Clones ranked in the top ten supply under 10% of the sample.

The same data also contributed to another study, on T cells in Graves' hyperthyroidism and ophthalmopathy.

Material: peripheral blood mononuclear cells (PBMCs), obtained at new diagnosis, from a patient treated with antithyroid drugs. Receptors were obtained from a man aged 25 to 40 with Graves disease. Donor details come from another sample of the same person, matched by shared clones.

This clonotype was recorded many times. The rearrangement uses TRBV7-8 and TRBJ1-4, with 8 bases identical to TRBD1. This CDR3 contains 14 residues. Germline V gene sequence: CDR1 SGHVS, CDR2 FQNEAQ. The ends lost 5 bases at V and 8 bases at J; junction bases unmatched: 7. The chain's CDR3 is CASSDGQGIEKLFF. The CDR3 DNA follows: TGTGCCAGCAGCGACGGACAGGGTATCGAAAAACTGTTTTTT. The variable domain in full, completed from reference TRBV7-8 and TRBJ1-4, reads GAGVSQSPRYKVAKRGQDVALRCDPISGHVSLFWYQQALGQGPEFLTYFQNEAQLDKSGLPSDRFFAERPEGSVSTLKIQRTQQEDSAVYLCASSDGQGIEKLFFGSGTQLSVL.

This clonotype was recorded a few times. The J gene is TRBJ1-1, the V gene TRBV20-1, with D possibly being TRBD1 (5 bases). Germline values: CDR1 DFQATT, CDR2 SNEGSKA (reference sequence). The CDR3 spans 14 residues. Trimming cost V 6 bases and J 4 bases, with 18 bases left between them. The CDR3 sequence: CSALPGTSSTEAFF. In DNA, the CDR3 is TGCAGTGCCCTACCAGGGACTTCCAGCACTGAAGCTTTCTTT.

This clonotype was seen more than once but under ten times. This chain links TRBV13 with TRBJ2-5, with no clear D. From germline, CDR1 is PRHDT and CDR2 FYEKMQ (reference sequence). The CDR3 has 15 residues. Trimming cost V 5 bases and J 3 bases, with 16 bases left between them. The CDR3 nucleotides read TGTGCCAGCAGCGTTTCGAGAGTACTCGAAGAGACCCAGTACTTC. It specifies CASSVSRVLEETQYF.

This clonotype occurred a few times. CDR3: CSAPRQSMNTEAFF. CDR3 nucleotides: TGCAGTGCCCCCCGACAGTCTATGAACACTGAAGCTTTCTTT. The chain links TRBV20-1 to TRBJ1-1; TRBD1 might be the D (5 bases). The length of the CDR3 is 14 residues. The V and J ends lost 6 bases and 0 bases respectively, with 14 bases between them. Looked up from germline, CDR1 is DFQATT and CDR2 is SNEGSKA (reference sequence).

The sample holds many counts of this clonotype. The V and J genes are TRBV19 and TRBJ1-2; D is possibly TRBD1 (6 bases). Trimming removed 3 bases from V and 2 bases from J, with 10 bases in between. CDR1 is LNHDA, CDR2 SQIVND, per germline (reference sequence). The CDR3 spans 14 residues. CDR3 loop: CASSILTGNYGYTF. The CDR3 DNA reads TGTGCCAGTAGTATCCTGACAGGAAACTATGGCTACACCTTC. The full variable domain, rest sourced from reference TRBV19 and TRBJ1-2, is DGGITQSPKYLFRKEGQNVTLSCEQNLNHDAMYWYRQDPGQGLRLIYYSQIVNDFQKGDIAEGYSVSREKKESFPLTVTSAQKNPTAFYLCASSILTGNYGYTFGSGTRLTVV.